Detailed here is one TCR beta chain. The data were taken from a study of shared clonotypes between healthy human individuals. Everyone who donated was a Caucasian adult who lived in Nashville, Tennessee. The investigators split CD4+ cells into a CD45RA+ naive subset and a CD45RA-negative memory subset. This CDR3 contains 15 residues. Germline V gene lookup returns CDR1 SEHNR and CDR2 FQNEAQ (reference sequence). The V end lost 3 bases, the J end lost 10 bases, and 19 bases lay between the germline ends. Measured with immunoSEQ multiplex PCR; TCRdb has only the in-frame clones, and not every one. The table lists about 510,000 clones, 90% to 97% of them singletons.

The chain couples TRBV7-9 to TRBJ2-1; maybe TRBD2 (6 bases). The sequencing sample was made of naive CD4+ T cells sorted from blood. Subset defined: CD45RA+ positively selected. This receptor was taken from a woman in her 30s in good health. CDR3 amino acids: CASSFGTLREGEQFF. For the CDR3, the DNA is TGTGCCAGCAGCTTTGGGACTCTAAGGGAAGGCGAGCAGTTCTTC.